The rows below give T cell receptor beta chains drawn from one sample of a study of T cells in tumors after PD-1 blockade. Sequencing used immunoSEQ multiplex PCR; TCRdb keeps in-frame clones, though not all of them. The data contain tens of thousands of clones, about three quarters of them singletons. The material was PBMCs, obtained before anti-PD-1 treatment. The receptors stem from a human donor with basal cell carcinoma. CDR3s leave out the opening cysteine and the closing phenylalanine or tryptophan.

CDR3aa: ASSYRGGNQPQH; v_gene: TRBV6-5
CDR3aa: ASSPQGGPQH; v_gene: TRBV27
CDR3aa: ATLAGGPYNEQF; v_gene: TRBV10-3
CDR3aa: ASSPGRGGWDYEQY; v_gene: TRBV18
CDR3aa: ASKGQADRHGQY; v_gene: TRBV5-6
CDR3aa: ASSDSDTDTQY; v_gene: TRBV6-4
CDR3aa: ASSPPRLDPLYGYT; v_gene: TRBV18
CDR3aa: ASSIQGFMASGANVLT; v_gene: TRBV28
CDR3aa: ASSAQGFSGANVLT; v_gene: TRBV6-4
CDR3aa: ASSTYLYNEQF; v_gene: TRBV6-5
CDR3aa: ASSLGQGDVNTEAF; v_gene: TRBV5-1
CDR3aa: ASSQPRTGMERGYT; v_gene: TRBV4-1
CDR3aa: SAISSYEQY; v_gene: TRBV20-1
CDR3aa: ASSEYLPGGEKLF; v_gene: TRBV25-1
CDR3aa: ASSQFQGTAYEQY; v_gene: TRBV4-3
CDR3aa: ASSLATYEQY; v_gene: TRBV7-9
CDR3aa: ASSPLQGFRSSDTQY; v_gene: TRBV28
CDR3aa: ASSLGPVNTEAF; v_gene: TRBV27
CDR3aa: ASSLAGYIGEQF; v_gene: TRBV5-4
CDR3aa: ASSHPGQGGNEQF; v_gene: TRBV4-1
CDR3aa: ASSQGGENTGELF; v_gene: TRBV4-2
CDR3aa: ASRGTDRLNEKLF; v_gene: TRBV3-1/TRBV3-2
CDR3aa: ASSQGARDRGNTQY; v_gene: TRBV4-1
CDR3aa: ASSLSTNQPQH; v_gene: TRBV27
CDR3aa: ASVTDPGWSDTQY; v_gene: TRBV5-5
CDR3aa: ASSLPGTSNTGELF; v_gene: TRBV6-5
CDR3aa: ASSLVPGQNTEAF; v_gene: TRBV7-2